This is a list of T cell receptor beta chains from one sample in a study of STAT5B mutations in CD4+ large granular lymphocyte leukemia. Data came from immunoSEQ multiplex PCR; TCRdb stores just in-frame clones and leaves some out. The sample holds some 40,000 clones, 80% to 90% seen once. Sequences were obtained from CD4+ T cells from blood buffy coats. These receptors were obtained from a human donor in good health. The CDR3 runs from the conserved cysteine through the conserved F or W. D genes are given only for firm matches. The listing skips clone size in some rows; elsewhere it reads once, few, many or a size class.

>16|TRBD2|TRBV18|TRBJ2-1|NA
CASSPLGTRTHNEQFF
TGTGCCAGCTCACCATTAGGGACTAGGACACACAATGAGCAGTTCTTC
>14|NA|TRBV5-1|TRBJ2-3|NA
CASSWGLGTDTQYF
TGCGCCAGCAGCTGGGGGCTCGGCACAGATACGCAGTATTTT
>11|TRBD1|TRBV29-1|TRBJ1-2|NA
CSGRQGAGYTF
TGCAGCGGTCGACAGGGTGCTGGCTACACCTTC
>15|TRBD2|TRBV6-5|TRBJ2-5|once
CASTASGSRRETQYF
TGTGCCAGCACCGCTAGCGGGAGCCGGCGGGAGACCCAGTACTTC
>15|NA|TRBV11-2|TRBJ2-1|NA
CASSLRREDYNEQFF
TGTGCCAGCAGCTTACGGCGGGAAGACTACAATGAGCAGTTCTTC
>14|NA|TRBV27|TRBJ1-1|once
CASSLSSLNTEAFF
TGTGCCAGCAGTTTATCTTCCCTAAACACTGAAGCTTTCTTT
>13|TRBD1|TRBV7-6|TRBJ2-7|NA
CASSPRDRGEQYF
TGTGCCAGCAGCCCCCGGGACAGGGGCGAGCAGTACTTC
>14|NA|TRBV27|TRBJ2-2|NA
CASSLTALTGELFF
TGTGCCAGCAGTTTAACAGCCCTCACCGGGGAGCTGTTTTTT
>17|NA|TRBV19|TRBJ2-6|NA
CASSIDPLASGANVLTF
TGTGCCAGTAGTATAGACCCTCTGGCTTCCGGGGCCAACGTCCTGACTTTC
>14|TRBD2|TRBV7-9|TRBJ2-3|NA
CASSSSGAGDTQYF
TGTGCCAGCAGCTCTAGCGGAGCTGGGGATACGCAGTATTTT
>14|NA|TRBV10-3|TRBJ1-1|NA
CAISEGQGNTEAFF
TGTGCCATCAGTGAGGGCCAGGGAAACACTGAAGCTTTCTTT
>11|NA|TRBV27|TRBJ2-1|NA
CATSKGREQFF
TGTGCCACCTCGAAGGGGCGTGAGCAGTTCTTC
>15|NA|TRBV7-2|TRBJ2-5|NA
CASSLGSVTRRTQYF
TGTGCCAGCAGCTTAGGATCGGTGACAAGAAGGACCCAGTACTTC
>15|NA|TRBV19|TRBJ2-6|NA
CASKDASSGANVLTF
TGTGCCAGTAAGGACGCCAGCTCTGGGGCCAACGTCCTGACTTTC
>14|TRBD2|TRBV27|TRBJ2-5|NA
CASSNRGGQETQYF
TGTGCCAGCAGTAACCGGGGGGGCCAAGAGACCCAGTACTTC
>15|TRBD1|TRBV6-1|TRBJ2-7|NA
CASSPRTGVTYEQYF
TGTGCCAGCAGTCCCCGGACAGGGGTGACCTACGAGCAGTACTTC
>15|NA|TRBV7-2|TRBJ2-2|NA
CASSRYQAGTGELFF
TGTGCCAGCAGCCGGTATCAGGCCGGCACCGGGGAGCTGTTTTTT
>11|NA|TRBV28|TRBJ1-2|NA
CASSFRSGYTF
TGTGCCAGCAGTTTCCGAAGCGGCTACACCTTC
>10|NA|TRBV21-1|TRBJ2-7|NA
CASVLAEQYF
TGTGCCAGCGTGCTGGCCGAGCAGTACTTC
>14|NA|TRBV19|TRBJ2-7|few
CASSIARGRSEQYF
TGTGCCAGTAGTATCGCTAGGGGCAGGAGCGAGCAGTACTTC
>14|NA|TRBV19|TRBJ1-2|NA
CASSIIGRDYGYTF
TGTGCCAGTAGTATTATCGGCAGGGACTATGGCTACACCTTC
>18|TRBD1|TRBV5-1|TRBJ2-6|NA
CASSRGDRGQSGANVLTF
TGCGCCAGCAGCAGGGGGGACAGGGGGCAATCTGGGGCCAACGTCCTGACTTTC
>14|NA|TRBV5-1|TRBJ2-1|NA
CASSLGGEYNEQFF
TGCGCCAGCAGCTTGGGGGGGGAGTACAATGAGCAGTTCTTC
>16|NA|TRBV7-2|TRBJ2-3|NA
CASSLMGSHPSDTQYF
TGTGCCAGCAGCTTAATGGGGAGTCACCCATCAGATACGCAGTATTTT
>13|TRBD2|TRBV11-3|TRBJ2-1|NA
CASARGVYNEQFF
TGTGCCAGCGCCCGGGGGGTTTACAATGAGCAGTTCTTC
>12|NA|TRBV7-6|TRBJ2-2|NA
CASSKGPGELFF
TGTGCCAGCAGCAAGGGACCCGGGGAGCTGTTTTTT
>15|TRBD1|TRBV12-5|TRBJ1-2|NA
CASGLSGGQGATYTF
TGTGCTAGTGGTCTCTCTGGGGGACAGGGGGCAACCTACACCTTC
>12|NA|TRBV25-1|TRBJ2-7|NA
CASSDAYYEQYF
TGTGCCAGCAGTGACGCTTACTACGAGCAGTACTTC
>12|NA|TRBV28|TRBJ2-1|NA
CASSPRNNEQFF
TGTGCCAGCAGTCCCCGCAATAATGAGCAGTTCTTC
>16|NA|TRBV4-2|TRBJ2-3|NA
CASSQDFTSGTDTQYF
TGTGCCAGCAGCCAAGATTTTACTTCCGGCACAGATACGCAGTATTTT
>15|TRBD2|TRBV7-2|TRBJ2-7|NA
CASRRGLAGAGEQYF
TGTGCCAGCAGAAGGGGACTAGCGGGAGCGGGGGAGCAGTACTTC
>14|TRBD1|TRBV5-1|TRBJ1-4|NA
CASSDGTAGEKLFF
TGCGCCAGCAGCGACGGGACAGCGGGGGAAAAACTGTTTTTT
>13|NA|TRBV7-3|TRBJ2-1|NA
CASSYIRGNEQFF
TGTGCCAGCAGCTACATTAGGGGCAATGAGCAGTTCTTC
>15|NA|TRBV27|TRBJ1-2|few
CASSSLGVGDYGYTF
TGTGCCAGCAGTTCCCTCGGGGTGGGGGACTATGGCTACACCTTC
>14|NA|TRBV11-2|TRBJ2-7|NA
CASSLGGGAYEQYF
TGTGCCAGCAGCTTAGGAGGCGGGGCCTACGAGCAGTACTTC
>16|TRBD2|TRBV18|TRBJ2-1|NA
CASSPPLAGLYNEQFF
TGTGCCAGCTCACCACCTCTAGCGGGTCTTTACAATGAGCAGTTCTTC
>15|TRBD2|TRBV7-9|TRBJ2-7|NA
CASSSTSGLVGEQYF
TGTGCCAGCAGCTCAACATCTGGACTAGTGGGCGAGCAGTACTTC
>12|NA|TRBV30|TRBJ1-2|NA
CAWSTGFYGYTF
TGTGCCTGGAGCACAGGTTTCTATGGCTACACCTTC
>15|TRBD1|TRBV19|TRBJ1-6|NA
CASRPRQGGNSPLHF
TGTGCCAGTAGACCTAGACAGGGTGGAAATTCACCCCTCCACTTT
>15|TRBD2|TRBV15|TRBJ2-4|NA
CATSRAGQGGNIQYF
TGTGCCACCAGCAGAGCTGGGCAGGGAGGGAACATTCAGTACTTC
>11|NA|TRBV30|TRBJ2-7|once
CAWTPGYEQYF
TGTGCCTGGACTCCTGGGTACGAGCAGTACTTC
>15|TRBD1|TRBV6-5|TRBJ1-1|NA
CASSYAGQLNTEAFF
TGTGCCAGCAGTTACGCGGGACAGTTGAACACTGAAGCTTTCTTT
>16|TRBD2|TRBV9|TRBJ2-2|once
CASSRTSGTNTGELFF
TGTGCCAGCAGCAGGACTAGCGGGACGAACACCGGGGAGCTGTTTTTT
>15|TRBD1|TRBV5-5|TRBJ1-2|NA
CASSGGTGTYYGYTF
TGTGCCAGCAGCGGGGGGACAGGGACATACTATGGCTACACCTTC
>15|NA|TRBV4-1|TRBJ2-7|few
CASSQVGQGAYEQYF
TGCGCCAGCAGCCAAGTAGGCCAGGGCGCCTACGAGCAGTACTTC
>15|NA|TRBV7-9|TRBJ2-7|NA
CASRRAAATGYEQYF
TGTGCCAGCAGACGTGCTGCCGCTACGGGTTACGAGCAGTACTTC